The next 18 T cell receptor beta chains were all read from a single sample in a study of OX40 agonist ivuxolimab in advanced cancers. TCRdb's table, derived via immunoSEQ multiplex PCR, lists solely in-frame clones and lacks some. The sample lists about 100,000 clones, roughly 95% occurring once. This material consisted of CD4+ or CD8+ T cells sorted from blood, taken in a trial of the OX40 agonist ivuxolimab. These receptors were obtained from an adult with an advanced solid tumor such as melanoma, head and neck, liver or kidney cancer.

The CDR3 spells CASSSGKDNYGYTF. CDR3 nucleotides: TGTGCCAGTAGTTCCGGGAAGGATAACTATGGCTACACCTTC. The chain joins TRBV19 to TRBJ1-2; D gene unclear. The CDR3 spans 14 residues. Trimming stripped 5 bases from V and 1 base from J, with 11 bases between. Per the germline V gene, CDR1 is LNHDA and CDR2 is SQIVND (reference sequence).

The chain couples TRBV19 to TRBJ1-6; D might be TRBD1 (6 bases). This CDR3 contains 15 residues. The germline CDR1 and CDR2 sequences are LNHDA and SQIVND (reference sequence). Trimming removed 5 bases at V and 6 bases at J, with 14 bases between. CDR3: CASSLSGGANSPLHF. CDR3 in DNA: TGTGCCAGTAGTCTCTCGGGGGGGGCTAATTCACCCCTCCACTTT. Drawing the rest from reference TRBV19 and TRBJ1-6, the complete variable domain is DGGITQSPKYLFRKEGQNVTLSCEQNLNHDAMYWYRQDPGQGLRLIYYSQIVNDFQKGDIAEGYSVSREKKESFPLTVTSAQKNPTAFYLCASSLSGGANSPLHFGNGTRLTVT.

The chain uses TRBV30 and TRBJ2-1; the D gene is possibly TRBD2 (6 bases). CDR3 length: 13 residues. In germline, CDR1 is GTSNPN, CDR2 SVGIG (reference sequence). V was cut by 3 bases and J by 4 bases, with 10 bases left in between. The CDR3: CAWRGRGYNEQFF. The CDR3 nucleotides are TGTGCCTGGAGAGGACGGGGGTACAATGAGCAGTTCTTC.

This clone was detected once. The chain links TRBV6-4 to TRBJ2-2; D is perhaps TRBD1 (5 bases). CDR3 length equals 16 residues. Germline assignment: CDR1 MRHNA and CDR2 SNTAGT. The germline V and J ends were trimmed by 3 bases and 4 bases, with 15 bases remaining between them. The CDR3 DNA reads TGTGCCAGCAGTGAGTTTGGGGCAGGCCCCACCGGGGAGCTGTTTTTT. Amino acid sequence: CASSEFGAGPTGELFF.

DNA of the CDR3: TGTGCCAGCAGCTTAGGTCGGCTATCTGAGGGTACGCAGTATTTT. Protein product: CASSLGRLSEGTQYF. The chain uses TRBV7-6 and TRBJ2-3; TRBD2 is a possible D gene (5 bases). There are 15 residues in the CDR3. V was cut by 1 base and J by 8 bases, with 16 bases left in between. CDR1 and CDR2 (germline): SGHVS, FNYEAQ.

This rearrangement joins TRBV27 to TRBJ2-2; D unresolved. The V gene's germline CDR1 is MNHEY and CDR2 SMNVEV (reference sequence). Between the trimmed V and J ends, which lost 6 bases and 7 bases, there was a span of 9 bases. This CDR3 comprises 12 residues. The CDR3 loop reads CASSQTHGELFF. CDR3 sequence (DNA): TGTGCCAGCAGCCAGACCCACGGGGAGCTGTTTTTT.

V usage is TRBV11-2 and J usage is TRBJ2-5, with D unresolved. The CDR3 sequence is 15 residues long. Germline loops: CDR1 SGHAT, CDR2 FQNNGV. Trimming took 4 bases from V and 5 from J, leaving 17 bases between them. CDR3 protein: CASSSLGESEETQYF. DNA of the CDR3: TGTGCCAGCAGCTCCCTTGGCGAAAGCGAGGAGACCCAGTACTTC.

The V gene is TRBV9, the J gene TRBJ2-2; D is unresolved. The CDR3 totals 14 residues. V lost 1 base and J 4 bases, leaving 8 bases between the germline ends. From germline, CDR1 is SGDLS and CDR2 YYNGEE. This chain's CDR3 is CASSVWPSTGELFF. The CDR3 DNA is TGTGCCAGCAGCGTATGGCCGTCCACCGGGGAGCTGTTTTTT.

The J gene is TRBJ2-1, the V gene TRBV13; perhaps TRBD1 as D (5 bases). This CDR3 comprises 15 residues. The V gene's germline CDR1 is PRHDT and CDR2 FYEKMQ (reference sequence). Trimming removed 1 base at V and 10 bases at J, with 17 bases between. CDR3 coding DNA: TGTGCCAGCAGCTTAGTGGGGTCAGGGCGTTACGAGCAGTTCTTC. Encoded protein: CASSLVGSGRYEQFF. Filled out from reference TRBV13 and TRBJ2-1, the complete variable domain reads AAGVIQSPRHLIKEKRETATLKCYPIPRHDTVYWYQQGPGQDPQFLISFYEKMQSDKGSIPDRFSAQQFSDYHSELNMSSLELGDSALYFCASSLVGSGRYEQFFGPGTRLTVL.

The chain combines TRBV19 with TRBJ1-5; no clear D gene. Germline values: CDR1 LNHDA, CDR2 SQIVND (reference sequence). CDR3 length equals 14 residues. V lost 2 bases and J lost 7, with 12 bases in between. The CDR3 nucleotides read TGTGCCAGTAGTATAATGGGATCAAGGCAGCCCCAGCATTTT. This codes for CASSIMGSRQPQHF.

The chain is built from TRBV11-2 and TRBJ2-7; D unresolved. CDR1 and CDR2 (germline): SGHAT, FQNNGV. CDR3 length: 13 residues. V was pared by 1 base and J by 2 bases, with 6 bases between. This CDR3 is CASSLGPTYEQYF. CDR3 nucleotides: TGTGCCAGCAGCTTAGGGCCCACCTACGAGCAGTACTTC.

The chain uses TRBV27 and TRBJ2-7; TRBD2 agrees at 14 bases. Germline V gene data show CDR1 as MNHEY and CDR2 as SMNVEV (reference sequence). V lost 2 bases and J lost 4; bases outside the gene matches: 4. The CDR3 loop spans 16 amino acids. CDR3 nucleotides: TGTGCCAGCAGTTTAAGACTAGCGGGGGGGCAGTACGAGCAGTACTTC. Amino acids: CASSLRLAGGQYEQYF.

The chain has TRBV27 and TRBJ2-5, with D uncertain. The CDR3 extends over 14 amino acids. CDR1 and CDR2 (germline): MNHEY, SMNVEV (reference sequence). The V and J ends lost 5 bases and 2 bases respectively, with 12 bases between them. As DNA, the CDR3 is TGTGCCAGCAGTCTCGACCCGCTACAAGAGACCCAGTACTTC. Amino acids: CASSLDPLQETQYF.

This chain connects TRBV7-9 to TRBJ1-4; D is undetermined. Between the trimmed V and J ends, which lost 0 bases and 7 bases, there was a span of 3 bases. Looked up from germline, CDR1 is SEHNR and CDR2 is FQNEAQ (reference sequence). This CDR3 region has 12 residues. CDR3 region: CASSLAVEKLFF. The CDR3 DNA follows: TGTGCCAGCAGCTTAGCGGTTGAAAAACTGTTTTTT.

The gene calls are TRBV27 and TRBJ1-1; the match to TRBD1 covers 10 bases. V trimming: 6 bases; J trimming: 5 bases; junction bases outside the gene matches: 6. Per germline, CDR1 MNHEY and CDR2 SMNVEV (reference sequence). The CDR3 consists of 14 residues. The chain's CDR3 is CASSGDRGWTEAFF. The CDR3 coding sequence is TGTGCCAGCAGCGGGGACAGGGGATGGACTGAAGCTTTCTTT.

The chain joins TRBV7-9 to TRBJ2-7; 10 positions match TRBD2. Trimming took 5 bases from V and 1 from J; bases not matched to a gene: 8. This CDR3 has 16 amino acids. The germline gives CDR1 SEHNR, CDR2 FQNEAQ (reference sequence). CDR3 in DNA: TGTGCCAGCAGCGCCACCACTAGCGGGACATCCTACGAGCAGTACTTC. The encoded protein is CASSATTSGTSYEQYF.

This clone was seen a single time. This chain joins TRBV6-6 and TRBJ1-1, with 7 positions matching TRBD1. V lost 0 bases, J lost 0 bases, and 1 base stayed unmatched. Germline CDR1 and CDR2: MNHNY and SVGAGI (reference sequence). There are 15 residues in the CDR3. CDR3 protein: CASSYSTGMNTEAFF. The DNA for the CDR3 is TGTGCCAGCAGTTACTCGACAGGGATGAACACTGAAGCTTTCTTT.

This chain connects TRBV5-1 to TRBJ2-2; no clear D. The V end was cut by 4 bases, the J end by 1 base, with 8 bases between. The CDR3 extends over 14 amino acids. Germline CDR1 reads SGHRS; CDR2 reads YFSETQ. CDR3 nucleotide sequence: TGCGCCAGCAGCCCGGGCAGGAACACCGGGGAGCTGTTTTTT. It specifies CASSPGRNTGELFF.